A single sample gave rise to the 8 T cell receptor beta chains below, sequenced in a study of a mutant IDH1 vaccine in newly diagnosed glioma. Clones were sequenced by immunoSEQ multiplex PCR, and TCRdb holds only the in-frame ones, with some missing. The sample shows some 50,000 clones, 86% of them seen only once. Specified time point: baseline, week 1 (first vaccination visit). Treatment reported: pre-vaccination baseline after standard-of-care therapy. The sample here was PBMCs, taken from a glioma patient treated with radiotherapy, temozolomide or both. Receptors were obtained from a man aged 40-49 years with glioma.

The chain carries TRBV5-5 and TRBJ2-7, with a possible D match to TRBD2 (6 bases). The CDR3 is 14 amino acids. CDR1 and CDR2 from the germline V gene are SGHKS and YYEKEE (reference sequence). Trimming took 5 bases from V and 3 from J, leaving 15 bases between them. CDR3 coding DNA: TGTGCCAGCAGTTGGGACTGGGCCAACTACGAGCAGTACTTC. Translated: CASSWDWANYEQYF.

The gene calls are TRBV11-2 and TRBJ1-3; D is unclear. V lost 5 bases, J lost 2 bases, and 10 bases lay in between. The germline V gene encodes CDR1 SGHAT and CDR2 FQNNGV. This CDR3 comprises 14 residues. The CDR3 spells CASSNPAAGNTIYF. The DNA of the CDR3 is TGTGCCAGCAGCAACCCGGCGGCTGGAAACACCATATATTTT.

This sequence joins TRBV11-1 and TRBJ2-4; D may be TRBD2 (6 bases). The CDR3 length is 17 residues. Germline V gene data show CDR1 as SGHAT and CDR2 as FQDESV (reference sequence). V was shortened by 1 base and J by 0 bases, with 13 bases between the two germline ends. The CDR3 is CASSLDFGGLAKNIQYF. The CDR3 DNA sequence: TGTGCCAGCAGCTTAGATTTTGGAGGGTTAGCCAAAAACATTCAGTACTTC.

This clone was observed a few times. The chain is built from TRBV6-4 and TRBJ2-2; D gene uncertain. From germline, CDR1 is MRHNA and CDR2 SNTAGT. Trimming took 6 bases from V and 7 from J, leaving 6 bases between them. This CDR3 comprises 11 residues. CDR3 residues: CASRAGGELFF. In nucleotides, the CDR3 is TGTGCCAGCAGAGCTGGCGGGGAGCTGTTTTTT.

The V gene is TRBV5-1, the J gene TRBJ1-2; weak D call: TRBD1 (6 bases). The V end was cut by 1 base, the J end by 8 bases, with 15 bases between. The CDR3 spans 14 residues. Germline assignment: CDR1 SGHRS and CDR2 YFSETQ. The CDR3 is CASSLTAGGEGYTF. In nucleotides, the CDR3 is TGCGCCAGCAGCTTGACCGCGGGGGGCGAGGGCTACACCTTC.

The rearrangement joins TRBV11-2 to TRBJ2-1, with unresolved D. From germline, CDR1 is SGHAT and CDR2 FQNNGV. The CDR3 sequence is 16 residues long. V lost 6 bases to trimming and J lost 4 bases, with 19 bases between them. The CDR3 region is CASSPGVLPLYNEQFF. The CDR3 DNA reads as TGTGCCAGCAGTCCAGGAGTTCTTCCCCTGTACAATGAGCAGTTCTTC.

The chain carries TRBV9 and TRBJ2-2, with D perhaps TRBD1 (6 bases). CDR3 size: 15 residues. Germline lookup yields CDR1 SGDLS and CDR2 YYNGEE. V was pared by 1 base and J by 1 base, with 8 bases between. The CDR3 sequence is CASSVLQGNTGELFF. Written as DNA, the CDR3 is TGTGCCAGCAGCGTACTACAGGGGAACACCGGGGAGCTGTTTTTT.

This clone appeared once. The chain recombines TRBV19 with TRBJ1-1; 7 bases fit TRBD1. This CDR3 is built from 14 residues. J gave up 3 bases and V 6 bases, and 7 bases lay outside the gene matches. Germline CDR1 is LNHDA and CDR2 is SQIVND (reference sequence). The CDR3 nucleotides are TGTGCCAGTAGAGTTGGGCAGGGGGACACTGAAGCTTTCTTT. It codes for CASRVGQGDTEAFF.